Each of the 25 T cell receptor beta chains below was sequenced from the same sample in a study of blood T cell repertoires in COVID-19 (dated by TCRdb to about 2020). Libraries were made using the immunoSEQ multiplex PCR assay. TCRdb holds this immuneACCESS table with in-frame rearrangements only. Some clones are missing; in checked studies, unresolved V genes explain under half, and the rest has no known cause. The sample has under 400,000 clones on record, roughly 90% of them singletons. The ten largest account for around 0.92% of the sample. Material for sequencing was PBMCs or T cells enriched from blood (not recorded which). These TCRs come from a woman in her thirties who had been exposed to COVID-19.

This clone has just one count. V gene TRBV27 combines with J gene TRBJ2-5; 9 positions match TRBD1. V was clipped by 5 bases and J by 1 base; unmatched bases: 8. The CDR3 consists of 16 residues. Germline CDR1 reads MNHEY; CDR2 reads SMNVEV (reference sequence). The CDR3 region is CASSTYRGLLQETQYF. DNA of the CDR3: TGTGCCAGCAGTACCTACAGGGGGCTACTCCAAGAGACCCAGTACTTC.

The chain couples TRBV3-1 (or the pseudogene TRBV3-2) to TRBJ1-4; the D is unclear. The germline V and J ends were trimmed by 0 bases and 5 bases, with 10 bases remaining between them. CDR3 length: 15 residues. Germline loops: CDR1 LGHDT, CDR2 YNNKEL (reference sequence). CDR3 region: CASSQDRQANEKLFF. In DNA, the CDR3 is TGTGCCAGCAGCCAAGATCGGCAGGCCAATGAAAAACTGTTTTTT.

Only a few counts were recorded for this clone. The chain employs TRBV11-2 and TRBJ1-3; D perhaps matches TRBD1 (5 bases). Trimming stripped 5 bases from V and 1 base from J, with 15 bases between. CDR3 length equals 16 residues. In germline, CDR1 is SGHAT, CDR2 FQNNGV. The CDR3 sequence: CASSKGVGGSGNTIYF. The CDR3 nucleotides are TGTGCCAGCAGCAAAGGGGTCGGAGGGTCTGGAAACACCATATATTTT.

In this sample, this clone turned up a few times. This rearrangement joins TRBV2 to TRBJ1-5; 7 bases are a match to TRBD1. V lost 1 base, J lost 0 bases, and 12 bases stayed unmatched. The CDR3 covers 19 residues. Germline-derived CDR1 and CDR2 are SNHLY and FYNNEI. CDR3 DNA: TGTGCCAGCAGTGAAGATGAGGTCAGGGGGAGAGATAGCAATCAGCCCCAGCATTTT. Amino acid sequence: CASSEDEVRGRDSNQPQHF.

This rearrangement joins TRBV27 to TRBJ1-2; no firm D call. This CDR3 comprises 13 residues. Germline V CDR1 and CDR2: MNHEY, SMNVEV (reference sequence). Trimming removed 4 bases at V and 4 bases at J, with 10 bases between. The CDR3 bases are TGTGCCAGCAGTTCCGACGGAGGCTATGGCTACACCTTC. Amino acids: CASSSDGGYGYTF.

This rearrangement joins TRBV10-1 to TRBJ2-7; TRBD1 matches 7 bases. Germline V gene sequence: CDR1 WNHNN, CDR2 SYGVQD (reference sequence). V dropped 11 bases and J dropped 3; count of bases not matched to a gene: 7. CDR3 length: 12 residues. Here the CDR3 DNA reads TGCGCCGTACCGGGACAGAACTACGAGCAGTACTTC. It yields the protein CAVPGQNYEQYF.

This chain connects TRBV29-1 to TRBJ2-6; D is possibly TRBD1 (6 bases). With 7 bases removed from V and 4 bases from J, the gap between germline ends came to 20 bases. Looked up from germline, CDR1 is SQVTM and CDR2 is ANQGSEA. The CDR3 spans 16 residues. The CDR3 loop is CSAQGIRSDGANVLTF. DNA of the CDR3: TGCAGCGCTCAGGGGATTCGATCTGACGGGGCCAACGTCCTGACTTTC. The whole variable domain, filled in from reference TRBV29-1 and TRBJ2-6, reads SAVISQKPSRDICQRGTSLTIQCQVDSQVTMMFWYRQQPGQSLTLIATANQGSEATYESGFVIDKFPISRPNLTFSTLTVSNMSPEDSSIYLCSAQGIRSDGANVLTFGAGSRLTVL.

The chain has TRBV28 and TRBJ1-2, with TRBD1 identical over 7 bases. V lost 5 bases, J lost 2 bases, and 5 bases stayed unmatched. Germline V CDR1 and CDR2: MDHEN, SYDVKM. The CDR3 runs 14 residues. The DNA for the CDR3 is TGTGCCAGCAGTCCGCCGGGACAGAACTATGGCTACACCTTC. Amino acid sequence: CASSPPGQNYGYTF.

The chain joins TRBV20-1 to TRBJ2-2; TRBD2 agrees at 9 bases. The CDR3 totals 17 residues. After removal of 6 bases from V and 1 base from J, the junction contained 12 bases not matched to a gene. Germline-derived CDR1 and CDR2 are DFQATT and SNEGSKA (reference sequence). CDR3 in DNA: TGCAGTGCCAGTTCACAAGTACTAGCGGGGAACACCGGGGAGCTGTTTTTT. It yields the protein CSASSQVLAGNTGELFF.

This clone was seen only a few times. Other DNA sequences in the sample encode the same CDR3. V and J are TRBV9 and TRBJ2-1, with 7 nucleotides matching TRBD2. The germline V gene has CDR1 SGDLS and CDR2 YYNGEE. CDR3 length: 15 amino acids. V was clipped by 0 bases and J by 3 bases; unmatched bases: 3. The CDR3 sequence: CASSVGLADYNEQFF. The CDR3 DNA reads as TGTGCCAGCAGCGTAGGGCTAGCGGACTACAATGAGCAGTTCTTC.

The chain carries TRBV11-2 and TRBJ2-3; D is undetermined. The V end lost 7 bases, the J end lost 3 bases, and 11 bases lay between the germline ends. Germline loops: CDR1 SGHAT, CDR2 FQNNGV. This CDR3 comprises 13 residues. This CDR3 reads CASTFQTTDTQYF. CDR3 DNA: TGTGCCAGCACCTTCCAGACTACAGATACGCAGTATTTT.

As DNA, the CDR3 is TGTGCCAGCAGCCACAGGGGAGGCGGCTACACCTTC. This translates into CASSHRGGGYTF. The chain uses TRBV6-5 and TRBJ1-2; 7 bases are a match to TRBD1. CDR3 length: 12 amino acids. Germline CDR1 MNHEY, CDR2 SVGAGI. Unmatched junction bases numbered 6, after V lost 6 bases and J lost 8 bases.

The chain has TRBV20-1 and TRBJ2-2, with 8 bases lining up with TRBD1. This CDR3 is built from 15 residues. J gave up 5 bases and V 3 bases, and 8 bases lay outside the gene matches. CDR1 is DFQATT, CDR2 SNEGSKA, per germline (reference sequence). The CDR3 region is CSASGARGLTGELFF. DNA of the CDR3: TGCAGTGCTAGTGGTGCCAGGGGGCTTACCGGGGAGCTGTTTTTT.

This clone turned up a few times. The CDR3 DNA reads TGCGCCAGCAGCCAAGAGTATAGGCCGGGTGAGCAGTTCTTC. This sequence encodes CASSQEYRPGEQFF. The chain carries TRBV4-1 and TRBJ2-1; no definite D call. The CDR3 covers 14 residues. V lost 0 bases and J lost 9, with 12 bases in between. The germline V gene encodes CDR1 MGHRA and CDR2 YSYEKL.

The gene calls are TRBV5-6 and TRBJ1-1; TRBD1 aligns across 7 bases. The V gene end was trimmed by 7 bases and the J gene end by 6 bases; junction bases not matched to a gene: 12. CDR1 SGHDT and CDR2 YYEEEE come from the germline V gene. The CDR3 is made up of 14 amino acids. The CDR3 DNA follows: TGTGCCAGCGGAACAGGGGTTTCAGTCGCTGAAGCTTTCTTT. It yields the protein CASGTGVSVAEAFF.

V is TRBV28 and J is TRBJ1-5; a possible D gene is TRBD1 (6 bases). The CDR3 runs to 18 residues. The ends were cut back, 4 bases at V and 0 bases at J, with 19 bases in the middle. CDR1 and CDR2 (germline): MDHEN, SYDVKM. CDR3 loop: CASSYGPRGADSNQPQHF. The CDR3 DNA is TGTGCCAGCAGTTACGGCCCCCGGGGGGCCGATAGCAATCAGCCCCAGCATTTT.

V and J are TRBV14 and TRBJ2-7; perhaps TRBD1 as D (5 bases). The germline gives CDR1 SGHDN, CDR2 FVKESK. This CDR3 is built from 14 residues. V lost 0 bases to trimming and J lost 5 bases, with 11 bases between them. CDR3 amino acids: CASSQDQGRHEQYF. CDR3 DNA sequence: TGTGCCAGCAGCCAAGATCAGGGTCGGCACGAGCAGTACTTC.

The chain couples TRBV6-4 to TRBJ2-1; TRBD2 agrees at 8 bases. The V gene end was trimmed by 2 bases and the J gene end by 5 bases; junction bases not matched to a gene: 8. This CDR3 spans 16 amino acids. The germline V gene encodes CDR1 MRHNA and CDR2 SNTAGT. CDR3 sequence reads: CASSDLSGGENNEQFF. In DNA, the CDR3 is TGTGCCAGCAGTGACCTGTCGGGAGGGGAAAACAATGAGCAGTTCTTC.

This clone was counted once. V is TRBV20-1 and J is TRBJ2-1, with D perhaps TRBD1 (6 bases). CDR1 is DFQATT and CDR2 is SNEGSKA in the germline V gene (reference sequence). Trimming pared 3 bases from V and 9 bases from J, leaving 18 bases between. The CDR3 length is 14 residues. CDR3 residues: CSASRADRRGEQFF. The CDR3 DNA follows: TGCAGTGCTAGTAGGGCCGACAGGCGCGGTGAGCAGTTCTTC.

The chain is built from TRBV5-1 and TRBJ2-4; a possible D gene is TRBD1 (6 bases). V was cut by 0 bases and J by 6 bases, with 16 bases left in between. This CDR3 spans 16 amino acids. CDR1 is SGHRS and CDR2 is YFSETQ in the germline V gene. The CDR3 sequence: CASSLGPGQGINIQYF. CDR3 sequence (DNA): TGCGCCAGCAGCTTGGGGCCCGGGCAGGGGATAAACATTCAGTACTTC.

The chain combines TRBV28 with TRBJ2-2; TRBD2 is a possible D gene (7 bases). Trimming shortened V by 5 bases and J by 4 bases, and 14 bases separated the two germline ends. The CDR3 runs 15 residues. Germline CDR1 and CDR2: MDHEN and SYDVKM. The CDR3, as DNA: TGTGCCAGCAGTGGTGGGGGGGCCGGCACCGGGGAGCTGTTTTTT. Its translation is CASSGGGAGTGELFF.

The chain joins TRBV18 to TRBJ1-2; 8 bases line up with TRBD1. In germline, CDR1 is KGHSH, CDR2 LQKENI. J gave up 2 bases and V 2 bases, and 1 base lay outside the gene matches. This CDR3 has 14 residues. The CDR3 here is CASSPSGGNYGYTF. The CDR3 nucleotides are TGTGCCAGCTCACCATCAGGGGGCAACTATGGCTACACCTTC.

V usage is TRBV7-3 and J usage is TRBJ2-5; 10 bases match TRBD2. Germline V CDR1 and CDR2: SGHTA, FQGTGA. The CDR3 spans 16 residues. Trimming removed 2 bases from V and 1 base from J; junction bases left unmatched: 4. This CDR3 reads CASSLYGTSVQETQYF. The CDR3 DNA sequence: TGTGCCAGCAGCTTATACGGGACTAGCGTCCAAGAGACCCAGTACTTC.

The rearrangement links TRBV6-1 to TRBJ1-3; D is possibly TRBD1 (6 bases). The CDR3 is 16 amino acids. Deletions cut 4 bases from V and 5 bases from J, with 18 bases between. Germline lookup yields CDR1 MNHNS and CDR2 SASEGT. The CDR3 protein is CASSGYLIQGRNTIYF. CDR3 DNA: TGTGCCAGCAGTGGGTACTTAATACAGGGTAGAAACACCATATATTTT.

This clone was detected once. The chain combines TRBV29-1 with TRBJ2-3; 9 nucleotides align to TRBD2. Germline values: CDR1 SQVTM, CDR2 ANQGSEA. The CDR3 runs to 14 residues. Losses at the gene ends were 6 bases for V and 2 bases for J; bases not matched to a gene: 6. Here the CDR3 reads CSVRLAASTDTQYF. In DNA form, the CDR3 reads TGCAGCGTGAGACTAGCGGCCTCCACAGATACGCAGTATTTT.